The source of this T cell receptor beta chain is a study of cytomegalovirus exposure and HLA in healthy donors. The overall study: HLA-typed donors were the source of approximately 86 million unique TCRs held in an early data release. Study-level points and caveats: With later analysis, a missense DCLRE1C variant became linked to TCR beta V- and J-gene trimming. The study designated roughly 160 TCR beta chains cytomegalovirus-associated.

A multiplex PCR was run with 60 Vbeta primers and 13 Jbeta primers. Method: immunoSEQ multiplex PCR; TCRdb's copy keeps in-frame clones and lacks some. Of around 130,000 clones in the sample, 84% were seen once. On this clone: What it recognizes is unknown.

Trimming at V came to 8 bases and at J to 9 bases, leaving 12 bases not matched to a gene. The CDR3 totals 14 residues. Germline V gene lookup returns CDR1 MNHEY and CDR2 SVGAGI. The sequenced material came from PBMCs. V and J are TRBV6-5 and TRBJ2-1; 8 bases are a match to TRBD2. This receptor was taken from a woman aged 18-29 years in good health and CMV-seropositive. This CDR3 reads CASCLRGEPVEQFF. CDR3 nucleotide sequence: TGTGCCAGCTGCCTGCGGGGGGAGCCAGTTGAGCAGTTCTTC.